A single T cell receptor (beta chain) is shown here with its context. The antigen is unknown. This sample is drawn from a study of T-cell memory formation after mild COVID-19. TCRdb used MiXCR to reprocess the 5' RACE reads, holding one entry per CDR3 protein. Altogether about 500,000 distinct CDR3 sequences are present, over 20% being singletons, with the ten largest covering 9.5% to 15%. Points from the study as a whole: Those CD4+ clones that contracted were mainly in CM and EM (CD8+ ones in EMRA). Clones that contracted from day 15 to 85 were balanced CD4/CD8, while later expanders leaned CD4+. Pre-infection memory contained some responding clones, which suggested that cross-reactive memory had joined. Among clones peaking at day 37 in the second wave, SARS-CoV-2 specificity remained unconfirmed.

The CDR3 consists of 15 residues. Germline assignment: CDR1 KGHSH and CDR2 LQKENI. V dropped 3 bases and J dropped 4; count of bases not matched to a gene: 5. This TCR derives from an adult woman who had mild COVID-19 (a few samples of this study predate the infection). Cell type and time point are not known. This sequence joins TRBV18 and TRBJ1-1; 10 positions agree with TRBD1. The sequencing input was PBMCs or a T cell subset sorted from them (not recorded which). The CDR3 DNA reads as TGTGCCAGCTCACCCCCGGGACAGGGGTTCACTGAAGCTTTCTTT. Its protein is CASSPPGQGFTEAFF.